The 20 T cell receptor beta chains below were found in one sample sequenced in a study of a mutant IDH1 vaccine in newly diagnosed glioma. Sequenced by immunoSEQ multiplex PCR; TCRdb stores in-frame clones only, minus some. The repertoire holds tens of thousands of clones, with 65% as singletons. Time point specified: week 47, end of study. Each dose delivered 300 ug of mutant IDH1 20-mer peptide subcutaneously with imiquimod. No antigen has been assigned to these receptors. Sequenced here: peripheral blood mononuclear cells (PBMCs), sampled from a glioma patient whose treatment included an IDH1 peptide vaccine. Every receptor here comes from a man in his forties with glioma. Some clones in this sample may be carry-over from other donors' samples.

The rearrangement links TRBV7-9 to TRBJ2-3; 9 bases align to TRBD2. The length of the CDR3 is 12 residues. Germline CDR1 is SEHNR and CDR2 is FQNEAQ (reference sequence). The J segment lost 12 bases and the V segment lost 5 bases, leaving 6 bases of the junction unmatched. This chain's CDR3 is CASSPDGTSQYF. The CDR3 nucleotides are TGTGCCAGCAGCCCAGATGGGACTAGCCAGTATTTT.

The chain links TRBV2 to TRBJ1-2, with D possibly matching TRBD1 (5 bases). This CDR3 spans 15 amino acids. CDR1 SNHLY and CDR2 FYNNEI come from the germline V gene. V was cut by 1 base and J by 3 bases, with 12 bases left in between. The CDR3 DNA sequence: TGTGCCAGCAGTGAAGGGGGCAACCGATACTATGGCTACACCTTC. The encoded protein is CASSEGGNRYYGYTF.

The V gene is TRBV15, the J gene TRBJ1-5; 7 nucleotides match TRBD1. Germline assignment: CDR1 LNHNV and CDR2 YYDKDF (reference sequence). The CDR3 has 15 residues. The J segment lost 6 bases and the V segment lost 3 bases, leaving 8 bases of the junction unmatched. The CDR3 DNA follows: TGTGCCACCAGCAGTCGACAGGGAATTTCTCAGCCCCAGCATTTT. This sequence encodes CATSSRQGISQPQHF.

This rearrangement joins TRBV27 to TRBJ1-1; D may be TRBD1 (5 bases). V was trimmed by 6 bases and J by 2 bases, leaving 10 bases between them. From germline, CDR1 is MNHEY and CDR2 SMNVEV (reference sequence). The CDR3 totals 13 residues. The CDR3 coding sequence is TGTGCCAGCAGCCTTGGACAAAACACTGAAGCTTTCTTT. The encoded protein is CASSLGQNTEAFF.

V usage is TRBV7-9 and J usage is TRBJ1-4, with TRBD1 matching over 9 bases. CDR1 and CDR2 (germline): SEHNR, FQNEAQ (reference sequence). J was trimmed by 8 bases and V by 2 bases; bases with no gene match: 3. This CDR3 is built from 14 residues. The CDR3 DNA reads as TGTGCCAGCAGCTTATTGGGACAGGGCGAAAAACTGTTTTTT. This encodes CASSLLGQGEKLFF.

This rearrangement joins TRBV13 to TRBJ2-7; D is perhaps TRBD2 (5 bases). Trimming removed 0 bases from V and 4 bases from J, with 13 bases in between. Germline values: CDR1 PRHDT, CDR2 FYEKMQ (reference sequence). The CDR3 covers 15 residues. DNA for the CDR3: TGTGCCAGCAGCTTAGGGGTCGTGAGGGCTTACGAGCAGTACTTC. This gives the protein CASSLGVVRAYEQYF.

This clone was seen more than once but under ten times. The V gene is TRBV7-8, the J gene TRBJ1-2; TRBD1 aligns across 11 bases. The CDR3 is made up of 17 amino acids. The germline gives CDR1 SGHVS, CDR2 FQNEAQ. Trimming took 7 bases from V and 8 from J; bases not matched to a gene: 18. The CDR3 DNA reads TGTGCCAGCACCCTTCGAGCCGAACGGGACAGGGGGTTCGGCTACACCTTC. This translates into CASTLRAERDRGFGYTF. The variable domain in full, with the rest retrieved from reference TRBV7-8 and TRBJ1-2, is GAGVSQSPRYKVAKRGQDVALRCDPISGHVSLFWYQQALGQGPEFLTYFQNEAQLDKSGLPSDRFFAERPEGSVSTLKIQRTQQEDSAVYLCASTLRAERDRGFGYTFGSGTRLTVV.

This clone was recorded a few times. The rearrangement links TRBV5-4 to TRBJ2-6; unclear D gene. This CDR3 is 18 amino acids long. The V gene lost 2 bases and the J gene lost 0 bases, with 15 bases spanning the gap. Germline-derived CDR1 and CDR2 are SGHNT and YYREEE (reference sequence). The CDR3 DNA is TGTGCCAGCAGCTTAGTTGCAGGTGCACCCTCTGGGGCCAACGTCCTGACTTTC. Amino acids: CASSLVAGAPSGANVLTF.

The chain joins TRBV5-1 to TRBJ1-4, with D perhaps TRBD1 (5 bases). The germline gives CDR1 SGHRS, CDR2 YFSETQ. CDR3 length: 14 amino acids. V lost 0 bases and J lost 5, with 8 bases in between. The CDR3 protein is CASSLGQRNEKLFF. The CDR3 DNA reads as TGCGCCAGCAGCTTGGGACAGAGGAATGAAAAACTGTTTTTT.

The chain combines TRBV5-1 with TRBJ1-5; D is possibly TRBD1 (6 bases). Trimming stripped 4 bases from V and 6 bases from J, with 8 bases between. Germline V gene data show CDR1 as SGHRS and CDR2 as YFSETQ. This CDR3 has 12 amino acids. CDR3 region: CASSEGGQPQHF. The CDR3 DNA follows: TGCGCCAGCAGCGAGGGGGGTCAGCCCCAGCATTTT. Full variable domain (outside the CDR3, taken from reference TRBV5-1 and TRBJ1-5): KAGVTQTPRYLIKTRGQQVTLSCSPISGHRSVSWYQQTPGQGLQFLFEYFSETQRNKGNFPGRFSGRQFSNSRSEMNVSTLELGDSALYLCASSEGGQPQHFGDGTRLSIL.

The V gene is TRBV29-1, the J gene TRBJ2-1; D not certain. This CDR3 is built from 11 residues. V lost 5 bases, J lost 5 bases, and 7 bases lay in between. Germline V gene lookup returns CDR1 SQVTM and CDR2 ANQGSEA. CDR3 amino acids: CSVRPDNEQFF. The CDR3 DNA is TGCAGCGTTCGGCCGGACAATGAGCAGTTCTTC.

The V and J genes are TRBV30 and TRBJ2-2; 8 positions agree with TRBD2. The germline V gene encodes CDR1 GTSNPN and CDR2 SVGIG (reference sequence). This CDR3 is 14 amino acids long. V shed 2 bases, J shed 6 bases, and the junction held 5 bases outside the gene matches. CDR3 sequence: CAWSRGGAAGELFF. Written as DNA, the CDR3 is TGTGCCTGGAGTCGGGGGGGGGCCGCCGGGGAGCTGTTTTTT.

The chain is built from TRBV10-1 and TRBJ1-5, with a weak D call TRBD1 (6 bases). CDR3 length: 18 amino acids. CDR1 is WNHNN, CDR2 SYGVQD, per germline (reference sequence). V lost 10 bases and J lost 4, with 29 bases in between. The CDR3 DNA reads as TGCGCCACCTCCCGTGGGGGGCCCGAAGTCGCCCGAAATCAGCCCCAGCATTTT. Its translation: CATSRGGPEVARNQPQHF.

V usage is TRBV27 and J usage is TRBJ1-1; weak D call: TRBD1 (5 bases). With 3 bases removed from V and 2 bases from J, the gap between germline ends came to 19 bases. CDR1 is MNHEY, CDR2 SMNVEV, per germline (reference sequence). The CDR3 totals 17 residues. CDR3 in amino acids: CASSLSWGLGGNTEAFF. CDR3 sequence (DNA): TGTGCCAGCAGTTTGAGTTGGGGCCTCGGGGGAAACACTGAAGCTTTCTTT.

The rearrangement uses TRBV5-1 and TRBJ1-2; D call uncertain. Trimming removed 0 bases from V and 10 bases from J, with 19 bases in between. Germline CDR1 reads SGHRS; CDR2 reads YFSETQ. The CDR3 runs 15 residues. The CDR3 DNA follows: TGCGCCAGCAGCTTGGAATCGTCTCTTTTCGGCTACTACACCTTC. Protein sequence: CASSLESSLFGYYTF.

The CDR3 is CASSPGTTTGSEQYF. CDR3 coding DNA: TGCGCCAGCAGCCCCGGGACTACAACTGGCAGCGAGCAGTACTTC. The V call is TRBV5-1, the J call TRBJ2-7, with TRBD2 identical over 7 bases. Germline CDR1 SGHRS, CDR2 YFSETQ. The J segment lost 6 bases and the V segment lost 4 bases, leaving 13 bases of the junction unmatched. The CDR3 extends over 15 amino acids.

This chain links TRBV18 with TRBJ2-5, with 8 bases identical to TRBD2. The V and J ends lost 2 bases and 1 base, in that order; junction bases with no gene match: 3. Germline V lookup: CDR1 KGHSH, CDR2 LQKENI. This CDR3 has 15 residues. The CDR3 is CASSPFRGGQETQYF. In nucleotides, the CDR3 is TGTGCCAGCTCACCATTTCGGGGGGGCCAAGAGACCCAGTACTTC.

This sequence joins TRBV5-6 and TRBJ1-2, with TRBD1 identical over 12 bases. The CDR3 runs 13 residues. V dropped 4 bases and J dropped 8; count of bases not matched to a gene: 3. CDR1 is SGHDT and CDR2 is YYEEEE in the germline V gene. CDR3 sequence (DNA): TGTGCCAGCAGCGGGGGACAGGGGGCAGGCTACACCTTC. Translation: CASSGGQGAGYTF.

V gene TRBV15 combines with J gene TRBJ1-2; 12 bases match TRBD1. The ends lost 5 bases at V and 8 bases at J; junction bases unmatched: 9. Per germline, CDR1 LNHNV and CDR2 YYDKDF (reference sequence). The CDR3 is 15 residues long. The CDR3 DNA sequence: TGTGCCACCAGCCTACCGGGACAGGGGGCTCGAGGCTACACCTTC. It is translated as CATSLPGQGARGYTF.

V usage is TRBV7-9 and J usage is TRBJ1-4; D perhaps matches TRBD1 (5 bases). CDR1 and CDR2 from the germline V gene are SEHNR and FQNEAQ (reference sequence). Trimming stripped 5 bases from V and 4 bases from J, with 11 bases between. The CDR3 sequence is 14 residues long. The CDR3 loop is CASSPGTVNEKLFF. CDR3 in DNA: TGTGCCAGCAGCCCCGGGACGGTTAATGAAAAACTGTTTTTT.